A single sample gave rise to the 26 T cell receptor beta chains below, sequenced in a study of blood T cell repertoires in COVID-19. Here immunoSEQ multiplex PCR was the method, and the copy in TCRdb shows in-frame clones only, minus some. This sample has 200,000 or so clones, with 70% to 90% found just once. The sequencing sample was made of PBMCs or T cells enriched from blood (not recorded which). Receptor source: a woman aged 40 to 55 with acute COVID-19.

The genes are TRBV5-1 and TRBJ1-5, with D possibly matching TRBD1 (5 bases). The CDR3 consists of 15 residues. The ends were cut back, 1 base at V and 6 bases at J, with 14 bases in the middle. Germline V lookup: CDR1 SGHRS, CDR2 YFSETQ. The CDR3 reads CASSLTGVGAQPQHF. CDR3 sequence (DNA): TGCGCCAGCAGCTTGACGGGGGTAGGGGCTCAGCCCCAGCATTTT.

The CDR3 loop is CATIDRALYEQYV. CDR3 sequence (DNA): TGTGCCACCATCGACAGGGCCCTCTACGAGCAGTACGTC. The chain uses TRBV2 and TRBJ2-7; 7 bases line up with TRBD1. The germline V gene encodes CDR1 SNHLY and CDR2 FYNNEI. J lost 3 bases, V lost 10 bases, and 9 bases had no gene match. The CDR3 length is 13 residues.

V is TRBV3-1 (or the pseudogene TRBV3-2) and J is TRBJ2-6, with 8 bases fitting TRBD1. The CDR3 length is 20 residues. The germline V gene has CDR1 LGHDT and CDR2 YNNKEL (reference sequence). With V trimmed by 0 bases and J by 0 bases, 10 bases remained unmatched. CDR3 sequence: CASSQESPGTGGSGANVLTF. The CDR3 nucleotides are TGTGCCAGCAGCCAAGAATCCCCCGGGACAGGCGGCTCTGGGGCCAACGTCCTGACTTTC.

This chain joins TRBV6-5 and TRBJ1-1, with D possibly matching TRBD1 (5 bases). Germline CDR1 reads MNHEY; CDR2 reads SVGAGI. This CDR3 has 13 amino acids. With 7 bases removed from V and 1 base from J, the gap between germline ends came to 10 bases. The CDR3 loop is CASTMTENTEAFF. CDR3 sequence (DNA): TGTGCCAGCACCATGACAGAGAACACTGAAGCTTTCTTT.

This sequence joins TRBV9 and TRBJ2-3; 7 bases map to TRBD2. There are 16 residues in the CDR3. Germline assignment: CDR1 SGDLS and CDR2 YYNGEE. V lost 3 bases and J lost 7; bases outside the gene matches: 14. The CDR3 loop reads CASSAPWSGVGNTQYF. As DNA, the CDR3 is TGTGCCAGCAGCGCCCCTTGGAGCGGGGTTGGCAATACGCAGTATTTT. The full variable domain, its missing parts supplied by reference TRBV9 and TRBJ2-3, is DSGVTQTPKHLITATGQRVTLRCSPRSGDLSVYWYQQSLDQGLQFLIQYYNGEERAKGNILERFSAQQFPDLHSELNLSSLELGDSALYFCASSAPWSGVGNTQYFGPGTRLTVL.

The CDR3 spells CASSSRPQGHLYEQYF. The CDR3 nucleotides read TGTGCCAGCAGTTCACGCCCGCAGGGCCACCTCTACGAGCAGTACTTC. The genes are TRBV13 and TRBJ2-7, with D maybe TRBD1 (5 bases). Germline V gene data show CDR1 as PRHDT and CDR2 as FYEKMQ (reference sequence). This CDR3 is built from 16 residues. Trimming left V 6 bases short and J 3 bases short, with 21 bases between.

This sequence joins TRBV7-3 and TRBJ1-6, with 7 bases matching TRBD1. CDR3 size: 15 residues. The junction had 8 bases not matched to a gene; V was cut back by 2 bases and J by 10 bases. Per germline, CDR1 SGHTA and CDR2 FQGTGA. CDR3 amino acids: CASSLRSQGSSPLHF. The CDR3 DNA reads TGTGCCAGCAGCTTACGGTCACAGGGGAGCTCACCCCTCCACTTT. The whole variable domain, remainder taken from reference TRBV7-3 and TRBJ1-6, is GAGVSQTPSNKVTEKGKYVELRCDPISGHTALYWYRQSLGQGPEFLIYFQGTGAADDSGLPNDRFFAVRPEGSVSTLKIQRTERGDSAVYLCASSLRSQGSSPLHFGNGTRLTVT.

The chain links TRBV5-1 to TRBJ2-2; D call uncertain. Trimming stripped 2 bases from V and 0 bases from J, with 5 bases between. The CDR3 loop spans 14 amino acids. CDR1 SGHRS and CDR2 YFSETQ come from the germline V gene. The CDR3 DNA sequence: TGCGCCAGCAGCTTCCCCACGAACACCGGGGAGCTGTTTTTT. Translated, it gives CASSFPTNTGELFF.

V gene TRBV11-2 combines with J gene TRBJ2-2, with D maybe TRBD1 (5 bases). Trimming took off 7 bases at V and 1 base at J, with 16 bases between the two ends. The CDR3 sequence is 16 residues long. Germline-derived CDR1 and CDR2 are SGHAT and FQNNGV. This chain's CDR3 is CASIQTYRGNTGELFF. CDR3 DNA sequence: TGTGCCAGCATCCAAACCTATAGGGGGAACACCGGGGAGCTGTTTTTT.

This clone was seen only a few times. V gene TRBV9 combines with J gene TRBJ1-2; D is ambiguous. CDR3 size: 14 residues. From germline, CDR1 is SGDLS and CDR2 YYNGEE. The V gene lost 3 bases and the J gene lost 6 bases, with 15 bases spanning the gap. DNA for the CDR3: TGTGCCAGCAGCGGCAATCATGGACTGGATGGCTACACCTTC. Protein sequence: CASSGNHGLDGYTF.

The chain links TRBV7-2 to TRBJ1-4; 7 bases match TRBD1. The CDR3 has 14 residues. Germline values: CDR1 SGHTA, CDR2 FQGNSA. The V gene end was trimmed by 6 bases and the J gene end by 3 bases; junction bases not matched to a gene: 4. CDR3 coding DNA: TGTGCCAGCAGAAAAGGGACAGCTAATGAAAAACTGTTTTTT. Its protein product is CASRKGTANEKLFF.

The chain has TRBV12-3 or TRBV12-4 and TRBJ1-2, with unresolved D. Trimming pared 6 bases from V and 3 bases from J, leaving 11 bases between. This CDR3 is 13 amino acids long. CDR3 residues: CASSRREDYGYTF. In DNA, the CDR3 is TGTGCCAGCAGCCGGAGGGAGGACTATGGCTACACCTTC.

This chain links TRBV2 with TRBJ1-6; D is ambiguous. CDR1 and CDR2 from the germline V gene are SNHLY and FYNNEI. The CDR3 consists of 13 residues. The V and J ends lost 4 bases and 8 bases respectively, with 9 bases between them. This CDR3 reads CASSGQAYSPLHF. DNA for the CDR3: TGTGCCAGCAGTGGGCAGGCTTATTCACCCCTCCACTTT. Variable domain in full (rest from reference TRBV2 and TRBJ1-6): EPEVTQTPSHQVTQMGQEVILRCVPISNHLYFYWYRQILGQKVEFLVSFYNNEISEKSEIFDDQFSVERPDGSNFTLKIRSTKLEDSAMYFCASSGQAYSPLHFGNGTRLTVT.

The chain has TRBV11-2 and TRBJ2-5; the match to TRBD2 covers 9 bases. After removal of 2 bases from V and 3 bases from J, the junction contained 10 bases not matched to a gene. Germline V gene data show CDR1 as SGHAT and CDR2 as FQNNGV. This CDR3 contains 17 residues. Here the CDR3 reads CASSLYASGVVKETQYF. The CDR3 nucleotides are TGTGCCAGCAGCTTATACGCTAGCGGGGTTGTGAAAGAGACCCAGTACTTC. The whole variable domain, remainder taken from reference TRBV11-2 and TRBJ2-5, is EAGVAQSPRYKIIEKRQSVAFWCNPISGHATLYWYQQILGQGPKLLIQFQNNGVVDDSQLPKDRFSAERLKGVDSTLKIQPAKLEDSAVYLCASSLYASGVVKETQYFGPGTRLLVL.

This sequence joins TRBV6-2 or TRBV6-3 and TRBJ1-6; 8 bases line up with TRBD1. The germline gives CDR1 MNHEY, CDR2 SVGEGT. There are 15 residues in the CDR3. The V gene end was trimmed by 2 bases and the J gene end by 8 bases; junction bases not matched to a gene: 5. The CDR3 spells CASSYARGQDSPLHF. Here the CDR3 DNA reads TGTGCCAGCAGTTACGCTCGGGGACAGGATTCACCCCTCCACTTT.

CDR3 DNA sequence: TGCGCCAGCAGCGCGTCAGGGGGAAACACTGAAGCTTTCTTT. Protein: CASSASGGNTEAFF. The J gene is TRBJ1-1, the V gene TRBV5-1; 7 bases align to TRBD1. Germline V lookup: CDR1 SGHRS, CDR2 YFSETQ. After removal of 4 bases from V and 2 bases from J, the junction contained 5 bases not matched to a gene. This CDR3 spans 14 amino acids.

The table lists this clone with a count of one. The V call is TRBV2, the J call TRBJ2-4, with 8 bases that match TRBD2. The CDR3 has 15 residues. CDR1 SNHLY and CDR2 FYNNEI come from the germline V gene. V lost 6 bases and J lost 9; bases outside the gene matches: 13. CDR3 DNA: TGTGCCAGCAGCAAAATGGACGGGGGGGCAGGCATTCAGTACTTC. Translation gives CASSKMDGGAGIQYF.

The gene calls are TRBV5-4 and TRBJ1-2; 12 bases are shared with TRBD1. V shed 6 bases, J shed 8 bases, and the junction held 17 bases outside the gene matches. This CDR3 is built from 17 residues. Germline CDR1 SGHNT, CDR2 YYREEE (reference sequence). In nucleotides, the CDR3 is TGTGCCAGCACCTCCGCCCGAGCCGGGACAGGGGGCAGGGGCTACACCTTC. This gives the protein CASTSARAGTGGRGYTF.

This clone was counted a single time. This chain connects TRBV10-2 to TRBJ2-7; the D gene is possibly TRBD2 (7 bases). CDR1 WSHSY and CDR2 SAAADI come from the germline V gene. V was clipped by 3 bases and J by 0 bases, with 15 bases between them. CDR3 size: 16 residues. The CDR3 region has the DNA TGCGCCAGCAGTGAAGGGGCGGGGGCCAGCTCCTACGAGCAGTACGTC. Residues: CASSEGAGASSYEQYV.

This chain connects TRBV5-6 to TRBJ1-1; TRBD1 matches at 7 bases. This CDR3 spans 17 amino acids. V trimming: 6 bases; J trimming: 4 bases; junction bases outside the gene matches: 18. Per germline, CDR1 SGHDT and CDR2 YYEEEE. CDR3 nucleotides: TGTGCCAGCACTCTAAAAGGGGGCTTGGTAAGGAGCACTGAAGCTTTCTTT. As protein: CASTLKGGLVRSTEAFF.

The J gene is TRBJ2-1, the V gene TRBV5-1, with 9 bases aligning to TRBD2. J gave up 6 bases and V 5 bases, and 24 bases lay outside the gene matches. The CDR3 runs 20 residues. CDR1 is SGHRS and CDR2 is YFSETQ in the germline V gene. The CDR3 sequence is CASRRAGGYIIPKLFNEQFF. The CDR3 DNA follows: TGCGCCAGCAGGCGAGCGGGGGGATACATTATTCCCAAATTATTCAATGAGCAGTTCTTC.

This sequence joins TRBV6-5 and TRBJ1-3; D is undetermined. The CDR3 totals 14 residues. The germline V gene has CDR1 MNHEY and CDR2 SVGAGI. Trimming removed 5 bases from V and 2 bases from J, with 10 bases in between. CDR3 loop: CASSTLPTGNTIYF. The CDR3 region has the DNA TGTGCCAGCAGTACTCTCCCAACTGGAAACACCATATATTTT.

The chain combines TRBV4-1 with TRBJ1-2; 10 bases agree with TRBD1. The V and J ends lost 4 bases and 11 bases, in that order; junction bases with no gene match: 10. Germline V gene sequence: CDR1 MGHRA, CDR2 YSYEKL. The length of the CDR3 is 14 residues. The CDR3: CASSLRPGQGIYTF. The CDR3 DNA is TGCGCCAGCAGCCTAAGGCCGGGACAGGGGATTTACACCTTC.

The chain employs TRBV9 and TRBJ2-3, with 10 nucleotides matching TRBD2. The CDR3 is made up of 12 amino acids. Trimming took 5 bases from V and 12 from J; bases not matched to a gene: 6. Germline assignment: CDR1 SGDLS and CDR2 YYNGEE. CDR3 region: CASRGSGGYQYF. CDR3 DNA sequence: TGTGCCAGCAGAGGTAGCGGGGGGTATCAGTATTTT.

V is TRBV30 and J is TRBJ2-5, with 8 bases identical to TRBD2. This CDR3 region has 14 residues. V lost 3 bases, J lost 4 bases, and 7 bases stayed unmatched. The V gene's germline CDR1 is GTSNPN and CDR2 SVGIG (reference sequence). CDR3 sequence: CAWRSSGGPETQYF. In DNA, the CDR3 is TGTGCCTGGAGGTCGAGCGGGGGACCAGAGACCCAGTACTTC.

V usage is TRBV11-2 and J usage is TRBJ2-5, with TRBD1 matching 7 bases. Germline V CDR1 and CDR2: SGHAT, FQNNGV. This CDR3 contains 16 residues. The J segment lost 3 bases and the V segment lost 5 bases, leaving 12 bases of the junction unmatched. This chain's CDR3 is CASSQRPGQRKETQYF. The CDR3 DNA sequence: TGTGCCAGCAGCCAACGACCGGGACAGAGAAAAGAGACCCAGTACTTC.